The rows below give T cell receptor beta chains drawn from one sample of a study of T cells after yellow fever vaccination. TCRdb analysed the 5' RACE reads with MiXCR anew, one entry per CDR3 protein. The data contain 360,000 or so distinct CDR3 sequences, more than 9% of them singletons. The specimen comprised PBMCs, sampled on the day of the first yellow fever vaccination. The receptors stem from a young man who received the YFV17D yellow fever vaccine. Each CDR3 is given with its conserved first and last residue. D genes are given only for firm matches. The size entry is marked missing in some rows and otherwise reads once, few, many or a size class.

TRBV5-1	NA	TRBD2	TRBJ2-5	TGCGCCAGCGGGAGACTAGCGGGGGCGGGAGAGACCCAGTACTTC	CASGRLAGAGETQYF
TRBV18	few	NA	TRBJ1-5	TGTGCCAGCTCACCAAAGGGTATTGGCAATCAGCCCCAGCATTTT	CASSPKGIGNQPQHF
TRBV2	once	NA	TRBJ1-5	TGTGCCAGCAGTGAAGATTATCAGCCCCAGCATTTT	CASSEDYQPQHF
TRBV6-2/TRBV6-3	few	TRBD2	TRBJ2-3	TGTGCCAGCAGTTACCCTGTCTCGGGGGGCGGGGGGCATTATCATAGCACAGATACGCAGTATTTT	CASSYPVSGGGGHYHSTDTQYF
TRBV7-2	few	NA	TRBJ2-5	TGTGCCAGCAGCTTAATTACGGGGTCGGAGACCCAGTACTTC	CASSLITGSETQYF
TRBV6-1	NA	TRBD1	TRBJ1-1	TGTGCCAGCAGTGACAGGGGGCAAATCACTGAAGCTTTCTTT	CASSDRGQITEAFF
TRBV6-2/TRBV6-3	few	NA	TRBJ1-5	TGTGCCAGCACATCAAGGGGCAGGAACCCCCAGCCCCAGCATTTT	CASTSRGRNPQPQHF
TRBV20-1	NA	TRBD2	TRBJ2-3	TGCAGTGCTAGAGACGGGGGGGCGGGTACGCAGTATTTT	CSARDGGAGTQYF
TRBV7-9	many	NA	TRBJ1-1	TGTGCCAGCAGCTTACAACCTGAAGCTTTCTTT	CASSLQPEAFF
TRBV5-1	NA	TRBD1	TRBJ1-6	TGCGCCAGCAGCTCTACAGGGGGCAAACCCCTCCACTTT	CASSSTGGKPLHF
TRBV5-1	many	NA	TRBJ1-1	TGCGCCAGCAGCTTGTTATTGGACACTGAAGCTTTCTTT	CASSLLLDTEAFF
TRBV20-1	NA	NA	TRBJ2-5	TGCAGTGCTAGAGTAGCCGGGAAAGAGACCCAGTACTTC	CSARVAGKETQYF
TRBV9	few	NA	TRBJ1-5	TGTGCCAGCAGCGTAGGTGTTGTTAGCAATCAGCCCCAGCATTTT	CASSVGVVSNQPQHF
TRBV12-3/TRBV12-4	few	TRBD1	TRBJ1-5	TGTGCCAGCAGCCAGGGACAGGTCAGCAATCAGCCCCAGCATTTT	CASSQGQVSNQPQHF
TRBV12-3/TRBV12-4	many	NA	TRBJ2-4	TGTGCCAGCAGTTTTTATTCAACAGGGAGCCAAATCATTCAGTACTTC	CASSFYSTGSQIIQYF
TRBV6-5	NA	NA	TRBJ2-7	TGTGCCAGCAGTTACGGCAGCCTACGCGAGCAGTACTTC	CASSYGSLREQYF
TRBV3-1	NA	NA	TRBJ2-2	TGTGCCAGCAGCCTTCGGGCGGGCACCGGGGAGCTGTTTTTT	CASSLRAGTGELFF
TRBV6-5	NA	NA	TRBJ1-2	TGTGCCAGCAGTTACCTTACTGGTAACTATGGCTACACCTTC	CASSYLTGNYGYTF
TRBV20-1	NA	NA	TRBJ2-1	TGCAGTGCTTCCCCTGCACGGAATGAGCAGTTCTTC	CSASPARNEQFF
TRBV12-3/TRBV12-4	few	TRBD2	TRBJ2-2	TGTGCCAGCAGCCTAGCGGGGGGGTCTCCCGGGGAGCTGTTTTTT	CASSLAGGSPGELFF
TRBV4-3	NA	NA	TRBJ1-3	TGCGCCAGCAGAAACCGACTCTCTGGAAACACCATATATTTT	CASRNRLSGNTIYF
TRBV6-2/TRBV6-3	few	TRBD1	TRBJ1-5	TGTGCCAGCAGAGACGGACAGGGTCATCAGCCCCAGCATTTT	CASRDGQGHQPQHF
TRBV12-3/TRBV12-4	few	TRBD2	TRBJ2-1	TGTGCCAGCAGTCCTTGGGCTAGCGGGGAGCCAAGCTCCTACAATGAGCAGTTCTTC	CASSPWASGEPSSYNEQFF
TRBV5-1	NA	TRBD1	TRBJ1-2	TGCGCCAGCAGCCTATCGGACAGGGGAATTCGCTATGGCTACACCTTC	CASSLSDRGIRYGYTF
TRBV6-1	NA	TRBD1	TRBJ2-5	TGTGCCAGCTGGGGCCGGACAGGGTGGAAGACCCAGTACTTC	CASWGRTGWKTQYF
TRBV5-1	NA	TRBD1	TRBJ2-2	TGCGCCAGCAGCTTGACAGGACAGGGTAACACCGGGGAGCTGTTTTTT	CASSLTGQGNTGELFF
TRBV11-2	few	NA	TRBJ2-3	TGTGCCAGCAGCTTACCCCCCCAGACCTTGGGGAATACGCAGTATTTT	CASSLPPQTLGNTQYF
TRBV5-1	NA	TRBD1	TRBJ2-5	TGCGCCAGCGGGACAGCCTTTCAAGAGACCCAGTACTTC	CASGTAFQETQYF
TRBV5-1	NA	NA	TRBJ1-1	TGCGCCAGCAGCTTAGGGGGGATAGCTTTCTTT	CASSLGGIAFF
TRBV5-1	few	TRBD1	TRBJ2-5	TGCGCCAGCAGCTTTTCCACCGACAGGGGCGGTGAGACCCAGTACTTC	CASSFSTDRGGETQYF
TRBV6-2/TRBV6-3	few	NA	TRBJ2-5	TGTGCCAGCAGTTACTCGATACTAGCCCCCGGGGGCCAGTACTTC	CASSYSILAPGGQYF
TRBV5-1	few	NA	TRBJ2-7	TGCGCCAGCAGCTGGAATGGGGTAATGTACGAGCAGTACTTC	CASSWNGVMYEQYF
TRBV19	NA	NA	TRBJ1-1	TGTGCCAGTAGTCCCCTGGGAGGGTCAGGCACTGAAGCTTTCTTT	CASSPLGGSGTEAFF
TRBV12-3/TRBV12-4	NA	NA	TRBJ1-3	TGTGCCAGCAGTTTAGACAGACGGGTCGGAAACACCATATATTTT	CASSLDRRVGNTIYF
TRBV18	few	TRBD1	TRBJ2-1	TGTGCCAGCTCACAGGACAGGGGGGCCTACAATGAGCAGTTCTTC	CASSQDRGAYNEQFF
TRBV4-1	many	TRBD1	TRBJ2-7	TGCGCCAGCAGCCGGGACAGGGTAACCGAGCAGTACTTC	CASSRDRVTEQYF
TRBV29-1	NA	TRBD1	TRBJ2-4	TGCAGCGTTGTAACCCGGGACAGGGAAGACATTCAGTACTTC	CSVVTRDREDIQYF
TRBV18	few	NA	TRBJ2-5	TGTGCCAGCTCACCTTATTCAGCGCAAGAGACCCAGTACTTC	CASSPYSAQETQYF
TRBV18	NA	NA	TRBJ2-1	TGTGCCAGCTCACTGATTACCGTGGGGGACTCCTACAATGAGCAGTTCTTC	CASSLITVGDSYNEQFF
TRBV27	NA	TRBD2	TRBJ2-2	TGTGCCAGCAACCTTGCGGGGGGGAACACCGGGGAGCTGTTTTTT	CASNLAGGNTGELFF